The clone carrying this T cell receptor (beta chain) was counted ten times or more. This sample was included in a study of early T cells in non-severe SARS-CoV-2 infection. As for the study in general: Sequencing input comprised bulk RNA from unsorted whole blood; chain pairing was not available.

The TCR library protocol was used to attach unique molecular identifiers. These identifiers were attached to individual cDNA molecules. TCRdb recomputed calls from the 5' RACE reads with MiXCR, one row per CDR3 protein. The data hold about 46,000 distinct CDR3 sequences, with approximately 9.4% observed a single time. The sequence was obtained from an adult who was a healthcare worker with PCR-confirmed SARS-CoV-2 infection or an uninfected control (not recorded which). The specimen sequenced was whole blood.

The CDR3 here is CAIEGRQGSNYGYTF. CDR3 nucleotide sequence: TGTGCCATCGAGGGGAGACAGGGGTCTAACTATGGCTACACCTTC. V usage is TRBV10-3 and J usage is TRBJ1-2, with 8 bases lining up with TRBD1. Germline lookup yields CDR1 ENHRY and CDR2 SYGVKD. The CDR3 has 15 residues. V dropped 8 bases and J dropped 0; count of bases not matched to a gene: 8.